These 25 T cell receptor beta chains came from one sample sequenced in a study of blood T cell repertoires in COVID-19. Assay: immunoSEQ multiplex PCR; the TCRdb copy retains only in-frame clones and omits some. The sample lists under 200,000 clones, about 88% occurring once. Input material: PBMCs or T cells enriched from blood (not recorded which). All receptors come from a woman aged 40 to 50 in a cohort exposed to, infected with or recovered from COVID-19 (not recorded which).

This chain uses TRBV29-1 with TRBJ2-1, with D perhaps TRBD1 (6 bases). Germline CDR1 is SQVTM and CDR2 is ANQGSEA. Between the trimmed V and J ends, which lost 7 bases and 4 bases, there was a span of 14 bases. The CDR3 has 13 residues. The CDR3 DNA follows: TGCAGCGCTTCCCTACAGGGATACAATGAGCAGTTCTTC. As protein: CSASLQGYNEQFF.

The gene calls are TRBV27 and TRBJ1-4; TRBD1 matches 8 bases. The ends lost 10 bases at V and 7 bases at J; junction bases unmatched: 20. This CDR3 is built from 17 residues. Germline V gives CDR1 MNHEY, CDR2 SMNVEV (reference sequence). The CDR3 DNA reads TGTGCCACCAAAGGGTTTATACAGGGGGGGCTGCGTGAAAAACTGTTTTTT. Amino acids: CATKGFIQGGLREKLFF.

The J gene is TRBJ1-4, the V gene TRBV10-3, with D perhaps TRBD1 (5 bases). The CDR3 totals 14 residues. CDR1 and CDR2 (germline): ENHRY, SYGVKD. V lost 5 bases and J 4 bases, leaving 11 bases between the germline ends. CDR3 sequence: CAISSGLINEKLFF. CDR3 in DNA: TGTGCCATCAGTTCGGGACTGATTAATGAAAAACTGTTTTTT.

Only one count was recorded for this clone. The chain couples TRBV6-5 to TRBJ2-2, with 9 nucleotides matching TRBD1. Germline V gene data show CDR1 as MNHEY and CDR2 as SVGAGI. The CDR3 consists of 14 residues. V shed 9 bases and J 3 bases; nucleotides not matched to a gene: 5. The CDR3 here is CASSGQGYTGELFF. CDR3 nucleotide sequence: TGTGCCAGTTCGGGACAGGGCTACACCGGGGAGCTGTTTTTT.

This clone was counted a single time. The chain uses TRBV7-9 and TRBJ2-2; D might be TRBD1 (5 bases). Germline CDR1 reads SEHNR; CDR2 reads FQNEAQ (reference sequence). The ends were cut back, 5 bases at V and 6 bases at J, with 13 bases in the middle. This CDR3 region has 14 residues. CDR3 sequence reads: CASSPPEGAGELFF. The CDR3 DNA sequence: TGTGCCAGCAGCCCCCCGGAAGGGGCCGGGGAGCTGTTTTTT.

The J gene is TRBJ2-1, the V gene TRBV4-2, with a tentative D call TRBD2 (6 bases). V was clipped by 1 base and J by 5 bases, with 12 bases between them. Per the germline V gene, CDR1 is LGHNA and CDR2 is YNFKEQ. This CDR3 has 15 amino acids. CDR3 nucleotides: TGTGCCAGCAGCCAAGGAGGAGGGTACGACAATGAGCAGTTCTTC. Translated: CASSQGGGYDNEQFF.

The chain is built from TRBV5-5 and TRBJ1-1, with 12 bases identical to TRBD1. The CDR3 runs 15 residues. V lost 2 bases, J lost 4 bases, and 3 bases stayed unmatched. Germline lookup yields CDR1 SGHKS and CDR2 YYEKEE (reference sequence). CDR3 sequence: CASSFMGQGATEAFF. CDR3 nucleotide sequence: TGTGCCAGCAGCTTCATGGGACAGGGGGCCACTGAAGCTTTCTTT.

This clone has just a few counts. J is TRBJ2-5 and V is TRBV5-1; 15 positions agree with TRBD2. This CDR3 spans 15 amino acids. CDR1 and CDR2 from the germline V gene are SGHRS and YFSETQ. V trimming: 6 bases; J trimming: 5 bases; junction bases outside the gene matches: 5. The chain's CDR3 is CASTTGTSGGETQYF. DNA for the CDR3: TGCGCCAGCACAACTGGGACTAGCGGGGGGGAGACCCAGTACTTC.

The V call is TRBV11-2, the J call TRBJ1-4; D is unclear. The CDR3 has 15 residues. The ends were cut back, 1 base at V and 4 bases at J, with 10 bases in the middle. Germline V gives CDR1 SGHAT, CDR2 FQNNGV. The CDR3 protein is CASSLVLGVNEKLFF. Here the CDR3 DNA reads TGTGCCAGCAGCTTAGTTTTGGGAGTTAATGAAAAACTGTTTTTT.

The CDR3 sequence: CASSTRLVGNTIYF. CDR3 nucleotides: TGTGCCAGCAGCACCCGGTTGGTCGGAAACACCATATATTTT. The genes are TRBV7-2 and TRBJ1-3; D remains unclear. The germline V and J ends were trimmed by 5 bases and 4 bases, with 12 bases remaining between them. Germline V gene data show CDR1 as SGHTA and CDR2 as FQGNSA. The CDR3 loop spans 14 amino acids.

Worth noting for this clone: The junction departs from the called germline gene at one end, perhaps through a read error. The chain couples TRBV6-1 to TRBJ2-1; 10 nucleotides align to TRBD2. The CDR3 has 17 amino acids. From germline, CDR1 is MNHNS and CDR2 SASEGT. The CDR3 sequence is CASSAFPGTSAYNEQFF. DNA for the CDR3: TGTGCCAGCAGTGCCTTCCCCGGGACTAGCGCCTATAATGAGCAGTTCTTC.

V usage is TRBV5-1 and J usage is TRBJ1-5; 7 positions match TRBD1. Germline CDR1 is SGHRS and CDR2 is YFSETQ. The CDR3 spans 14 residues. V gave up 2 bases and J gave up 8 bases; unmatched junction bases: 7. The CDR3 nucleotides read TGCGCCAGCAGCTTATTAGGGACAGACGAGCCCCAGCATTTT. Translating it yields CASSLLGTDEPQHF.

V is TRBV4-1 and J is TRBJ2-7; unclear D gene. The CDR3 totals 13 residues. CDR1 MGHRA and CDR2 YSYEKL come from the germline V gene. With 0 bases removed from V and 3 bases from J, the gap between germline ends came to 6 bases. CDR3 region: CASSQDEFYEQYF. The CDR3, as DNA: TGCGCCAGCAGCCAAGATGAGTTCTACGAGCAGTACTTC.

This chain links TRBV19 with TRBJ1-3; perhaps TRBD1 as D (5 bases). V was trimmed by 6 bases and J by 3 bases, leaving 9 bases between them. The CDR3 runs 13 residues. Germline assignment: CDR1 LNHDA and CDR2 SQIVND (reference sequence). In DNA, the CDR3 is TGTGCCAGTAGATCAGGGATTGGAAACACCATATATTTT. Its protein product is CASRSGIGNTIYF. Variable domain in full (rest from reference TRBV19 and TRBJ1-3): DGGITQSPKYLFRKEGQNVTLSCEQNLNHDAMYWYRQDPGQGLRLIYYSQIVNDFQKGDIAEGYSVSREKKESFPLTVTSAQKNPTAFYLCASRSGIGNTIYFGEGSWLTVV.

The gene calls are TRBV28 and TRBJ1-4, with 7 positions matching TRBD1. This CDR3 region has 15 residues. The germline CDR1 and CDR2 sequences are MDHEN and SYDVKM. The V gene end was trimmed by 6 bases and the J gene end by 7 bases; junction bases not matched to a gene: 11. CDR3 residues: CASRSRQGMGEKLFF. Written as DNA, the CDR3 is TGTGCCAGCAGGTCAAGACAGGGAATGGGTGAAAAACTGTTTTTT.

This rearrangement joins TRBV27 to TRBJ2-1; D is perhaps TRBD1 (8 bases). Trimming pared 5 bases from V and 3 bases from J, leaving 17 bases between. The CDR3 runs 16 residues. Germline loops: CDR1 MNHEY, CDR2 SMNVEV (reference sequence). DNA for the CDR3: TGTGCCAGCAGTAAACAGGGGGGGCGGATCTACAATGAGCAGTTCTTC. Translated: CASSKQGGRIYNEQFF.

The chain has TRBV27 and TRBJ2-3; D perhaps matches TRBD1 (6 bases). Trimming took 6 bases from V and 9 from J, leaving 19 bases between them. This CDR3 has 14 residues. In germline, CDR1 is MNHEY, CDR2 SMNVEV (reference sequence). CDR3: CASRTRQAVRTQYF. The CDR3 nucleotides read TGTGCCAGCAGGACCCGACAGGCAGTGAGGACGCAGTATTTT.

The V gene is TRBV6-1, the J gene TRBJ1-5; perhaps TRBD1 as D (6 bases). CDR3 size: 16 residues. The germline gives CDR1 MNHNS, CDR2 SASEGT. V shed 3 bases and J shed 5 bases, with 17 bases lying between them. The CDR3 region is CASSEGASGVDQPQHF. As DNA, the CDR3 is TGTGCCAGCAGTGAGGGGGCGTCCGGGGTGGATCAGCCCCAGCATTTT.

Comment on this clone: One end of the junction does not line up with germline, which may come from a read error. The chain links TRBV7-2 to TRBJ2-2, with D unresolved. Germline V gives CDR1 SGHTA, CDR2 FQGNSA. This CDR3 is 12 amino acids long. CDR3 in amino acids: CASSLNSGELFF. The CDR3 bases are TGTGCCAGCAGCTTGAACTCCGGGGAGCTGTTTTTT.

This chain joins TRBV7-9 and TRBJ1-1; the D gene is possibly TRBD1 (5 bases). The CDR3 length is 19 residues. The V and J ends lost 3 bases and 0 bases respectively, with 23 bases between them. Germline-derived CDR1 and CDR2 are SEHNR and FQNEAQ (reference sequence). The CDR3: CASSFHPRGGADMNTEAFF. DNA for the CDR3: TGTGCCAGCAGCTTTCACCCGCGGGGCGGGGCCGACATGAACACTGAAGCTTTCTTT.

V gene TRBV9 combines with J gene TRBJ2-7; 8 bases align to TRBD1. The CDR3 contains 15 residues. Per the germline V gene, CDR1 is SGDLS and CDR2 is YYNGEE. Trimming at V came to 3 bases and at J to 3 bases, leaving 8 bases not matched to a gene. The CDR3 DNA is TGTGCCAGCAGCGCAGGACAGGGAAAGGGCTACGAGCAGTACTTC. Residues: CASSAGQGKGYEQYF.

The CDR3 sequence is CASSLVASSYNEQFF. CDR3 coding DNA: TGTGCCAGCAGCTTAGTAGCGAGCTCCTACAATGAGCAGTTCTTC. This chain uses TRBV7-9 with TRBJ2-1; TRBD2 is a possible D gene (5 bases). V dropped 1 base and J dropped 0 bases, with 7 bases sitting between them. Germline loops: CDR1 SEHNR, CDR2 FQNEAQ (reference sequence). This CDR3 region has 15 residues.

The genes are TRBV6-2 or TRBV6-3 and TRBJ2-7, with D possibly TRBD1 on 6 matching bases. Per the germline V gene, CDR1 is MNHEY and CDR2 is SVGEGT. The CDR3 runs to 14 residues. Trimming shortened V by 5 bases and J by 3 bases, and 14 bases separated the two germline ends. The CDR3, as DNA: TGTGCCAGCAGTCAATTGGACAGTATCTACGAGCAGTACTTC. This gives the protein CASSQLDSIYEQYF.

The gene calls are TRBV28 and TRBJ2-1; no clear D gene. V dropped 3 bases and J dropped 2 bases, with 5 bases sitting between them. The CDR3 consists of 13 residues. Germline V lookup: CDR1 MDHEN, CDR2 SYDVKM. DNA for the CDR3: TGTGCCAGCAGTTTTAGCACCTACAATGAGCAGTTCTTC. Its translation: CASSFSTYNEQFF.

This clone was counted only a few times. The genes are TRBV7-9 and TRBJ1-4; D may be TRBD1 (6 bases). CDR3 length equals 14 residues. Germline V gene sequence: CDR1 SEHNR, CDR2 FQNEAQ (reference sequence). V was shortened by 5 bases and J by 3 bases, with 10 bases between the two germline ends. The CDR3 loop reads CASSPDRSNEKLFF. DNA for the CDR3: TGTGCCAGCAGCCCGGACAGATCTAATGAAAAACTGTTTTTT.